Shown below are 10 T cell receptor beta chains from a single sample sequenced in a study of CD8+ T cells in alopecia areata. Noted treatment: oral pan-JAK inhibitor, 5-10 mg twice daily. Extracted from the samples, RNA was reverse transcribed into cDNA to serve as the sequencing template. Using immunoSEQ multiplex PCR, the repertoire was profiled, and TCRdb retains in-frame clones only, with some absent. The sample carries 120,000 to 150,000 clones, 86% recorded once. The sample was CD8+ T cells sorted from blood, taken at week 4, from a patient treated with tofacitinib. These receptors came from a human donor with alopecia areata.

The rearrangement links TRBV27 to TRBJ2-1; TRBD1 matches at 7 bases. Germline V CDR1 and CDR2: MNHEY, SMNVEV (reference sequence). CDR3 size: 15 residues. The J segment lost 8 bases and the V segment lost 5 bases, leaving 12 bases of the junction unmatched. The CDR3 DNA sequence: TGTGCCAGCAGTACGATGCGACAGGGTGGGGATGAGCAGTTCTTC. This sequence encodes CASSTMRQGGDEQFF.

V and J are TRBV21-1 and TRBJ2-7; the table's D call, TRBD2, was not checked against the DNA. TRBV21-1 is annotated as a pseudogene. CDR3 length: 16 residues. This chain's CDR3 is CASSIVRGRASYEQYF. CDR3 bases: TGTGCCAGCAGCATAGTTAGGGGGAGGGCCTCCTACGAGCAGTACTTC.

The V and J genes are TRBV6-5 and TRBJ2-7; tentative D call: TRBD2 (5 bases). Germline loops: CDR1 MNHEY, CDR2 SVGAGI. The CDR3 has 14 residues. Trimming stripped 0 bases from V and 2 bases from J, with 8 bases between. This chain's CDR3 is CASSYSTRAYEQYF. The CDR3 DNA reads TGTGCCAGCAGTTACTCGACGCGGGCCTACGAGCAGTACTTC.

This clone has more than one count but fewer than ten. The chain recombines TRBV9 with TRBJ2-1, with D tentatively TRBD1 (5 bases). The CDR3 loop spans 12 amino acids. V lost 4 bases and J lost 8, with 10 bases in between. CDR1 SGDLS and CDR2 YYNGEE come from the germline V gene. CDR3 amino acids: CASSPQGDEQFF. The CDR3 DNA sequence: TGTGCCAGCAGCCCCCAAGGGGATGAGCAGTTCTTC.

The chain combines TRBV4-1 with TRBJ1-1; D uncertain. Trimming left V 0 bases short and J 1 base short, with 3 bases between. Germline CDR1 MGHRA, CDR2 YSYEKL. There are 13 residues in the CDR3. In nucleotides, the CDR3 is TGCGCCAGCAGCCAAGACAGGAACACTGAAGCTTTCTTT. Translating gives CASSQDRNTEAFF.

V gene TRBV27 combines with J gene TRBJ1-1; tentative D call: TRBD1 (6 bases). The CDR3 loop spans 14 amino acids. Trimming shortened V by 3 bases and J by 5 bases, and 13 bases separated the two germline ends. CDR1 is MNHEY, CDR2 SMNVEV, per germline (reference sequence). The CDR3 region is CASSLAVRGTEAFF. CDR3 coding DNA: TGTGCCAGCAGTTTGGCGGTTAGGGGGACTGAAGCTTTCTTT.

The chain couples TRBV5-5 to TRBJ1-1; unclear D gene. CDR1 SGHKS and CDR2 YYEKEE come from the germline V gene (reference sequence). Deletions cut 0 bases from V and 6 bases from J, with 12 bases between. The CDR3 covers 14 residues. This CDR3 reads CASSLAVSQPEAFF. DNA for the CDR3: TGTGCCAGCAGCTTGGCCGTCTCTCAACCTGAAGCTTTCTTT.

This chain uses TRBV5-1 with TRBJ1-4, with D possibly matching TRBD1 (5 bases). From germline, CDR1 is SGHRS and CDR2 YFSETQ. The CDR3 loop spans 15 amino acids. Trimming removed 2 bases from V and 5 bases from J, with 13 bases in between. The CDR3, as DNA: TGCGCCAGCAGCTTCCGAGACAGACAGAATGAAAAACTGTTTTTT. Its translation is CASSFRDRQNEKLFF.

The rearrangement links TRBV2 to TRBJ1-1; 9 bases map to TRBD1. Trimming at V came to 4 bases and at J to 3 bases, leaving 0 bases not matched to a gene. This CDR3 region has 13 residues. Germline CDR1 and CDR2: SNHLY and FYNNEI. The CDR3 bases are TGTGCCAGCAGTGGGACAGGGGACACTGAAGCTTTCTTT. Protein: CASSGTGDTEAFF.

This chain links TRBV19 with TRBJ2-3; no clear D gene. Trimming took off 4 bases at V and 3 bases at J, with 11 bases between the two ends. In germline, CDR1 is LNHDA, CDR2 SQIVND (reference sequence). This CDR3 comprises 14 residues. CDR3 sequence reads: CASSTTSVTDTQYF. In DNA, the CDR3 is TGTGCCAGTAGTACCACATCCGTAACAGATACGCAGTATTTT. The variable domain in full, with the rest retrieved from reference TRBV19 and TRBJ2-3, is DGGITQSPKYLFRKEGQNVTLSCEQNLNHDAMYWYRQDPGQGLRLIYYSQIVNDFQKGDIAEGYSVSREKKESFPLTVTSAQKNPTAFYLCASSTTSVTDTQYFGPGTRLTVL.